The 6 T cell receptor beta chains below were found in one sample sequenced in a study of T cells after yellow fever vaccination. TCRdb ran MiXCR on the 5' RACE reads and lists one entry per CDR3 protein. The profile shows under 600,000 distinct CDR3 sequences, approximately 15% of them singletons. The starting material was PBMCs, obtained on the day of the yellow fever booster vaccination. The receptors come from a man aged 30 to 45 who received the YFV17D yellow fever vaccine.

The chain couples TRBV21-1 to TRBJ2-7. TRBV21-1 is marked as a pseudogene. The CDR3 loop spans 9 amino acids. CDR3 bases: TGTGCCAGCTGCTACGAGCAGTACTTC. Translation: CASCYEQYF.

This clonotype was found a few times. The J gene is TRBJ2-6, the V gene TRBV11-2; D not certain. Germline V gene sequence: CDR1 SGHAT, CDR2 FQNNGV. Trimming left V 2 bases short and J 0 bases short, with 14 bases between. The CDR3 runs to 18 residues. CDR3 region: CASSLKRFSFSGANVLTF. DNA for the CDR3: TGTGCCAGCAGCTTAAAGAGGTTTTCGTTCTCTGGGGCCAACGTCCTGACTTTC.

The chain combines TRBV20-1 with TRBJ2-1, with 12 bases fitting TRBD2. Trimming removed 2 bases from V and 4 bases from J; junction bases left unmatched: 9. The CDR3 loop spans 17 amino acids. Germline-derived CDR1 and CDR2 are DFQATT and SNEGSKA (reference sequence). The CDR3: CSARSPGLAGGYNEQFF. In DNA, the CDR3 is TGCAGTGCTAGATCCCCGGGGCTAGCGGGAGGGTACAATGAGCAGTTCTTC.

The CDR3 sequence is CASTKPGLPTRNEQFF. CDR3 bases: TGTGCCAGCACCAAACCGGGACTACCCACCCGCAATGAGCAGTTCTTC. This chain links TRBV7-2 with TRBJ2-1, with 7 bases lining up with TRBD2. The J segment lost 6 bases and the V segment lost 7 bases, leaving 15 bases of the junction unmatched. There are 16 residues in the CDR3. CDR1 and CDR2 from the germline V gene are SGHTA and FQGNSA.

This clonotype came up a few times. The chain has TRBV7-2 and TRBJ2-3; maybe TRBD1 (5 bases). The germline V gene has CDR1 SGHTA and CDR2 FQGNSA. Trimming shortened V by 3 bases and J by 5 bases, and 15 bases separated the two germline ends. The CDR3 has 15 residues. CDR3: CASSLWGPTGDTQYF. The CDR3 DNA reads TGTGCCAGCAGCTTGTGGGGCCCAACTGGAGATACGCAGTATTTT. Full variable domain (rest looked up from reference TRBV7-2 and TRBJ2-3): GAGVSQSPSNKVTEKGKDVELRCDPISGHTALYWYRQSLGQGLEFLIYFQGNSAPDKSGLPSDRFSAERTGGSVSTLTIQRTQQEDSAVYLCASSLWGPTGDTQYFGPGTRLTVL.

This clonotype was observed a few times. J is TRBJ1-1 and V is TRBV27, with D hard to call. This CDR3 region has 13 residues. V lost 3 bases to trimming and J lost 1 base, with 6 bases between them. Germline V gene sequence: CDR1 MNHEY, CDR2 SMNVEV (reference sequence). The CDR3 nucleotides are TGTGCCAGCAGTTTTTTACAGAACACTGAAGCTTTCTTT. It encodes CASSFLQNTEAFF.